A single sample is the source of the 10 T cell receptor beta chains below, sequenced in a study of CD8 T cells in ankylosing spondylitis. One entry per CDR3 protein results from TCRdb running MiXCR on the 5' RACE reads. This sample has about 260,000 distinct CDR3 sequences, with 20% to 30% found just once. Sequencing input: blood, either unsorted or a sorted T cell fraction (not recorded which). The receptors were gathered from a male donor with ankylosing spondylitis or in good health (not recorded which).

The chain carries TRBV29-1 and TRBJ2-1, with TRBD1 matching 11 bases. V dropped 7 bases and J dropped 14; count of bases not matched to a gene: 7. Germline assignment: CDR1 SQVTM and CDR2 ANQGSEA. This CDR3 spans 11 amino acids. CDR3 sequence: CSGLRDRGEFF. In nucleotides, the CDR3 is TGCAGCGGTCTACGGGACAGGGGGGAGTTCTTC.

The chain carries TRBV27 and TRBJ2-3, with D unclear. The germline CDR1 and CDR2 sequences are MNHEY and SMNVEV (reference sequence). CDR3 size: 15 residues. Between the trimmed V and J ends, which lost 1 base and 2 bases, there was a span of 10 bases. The CDR3 loop reads CASSLLSSHTDTQYF. CDR3 in DNA: TGTGCCAGCAGTTTATTGAGCTCACACACAGATACGCAGTATTTT.

This chain links TRBV10-3 with TRBJ2-7; 8 bases are shared with TRBD1. Germline-derived CDR1 and CDR2 are ENHRY and SYGVKD. Trimming cost V 6 bases and J 0 bases; bases outside gene matches: 7. This CDR3 region has 15 residues. CDR3 sequence reads: CAIRDRVTNSYEQYF. The DNA for the CDR3 is TGTGCCATCAGGGACAGGGTAACCAACTCCTACGAGCAGTACTTC.

This clonotype was counted ten times or more. V is TRBV11-2 and J is TRBJ2-5; no clear D gene. The germline CDR1 and CDR2 sequences are SGHAT and FQNNGV. Between the trimmed V and J ends, which lost 5 bases and 5 bases, there was a span of 15 bases. The CDR3 consists of 14 residues. CDR3 loop: CASSPSTRKETQYF. CDR3 DNA sequence: TGTGCCAGCAGCCCAAGTACCCGCAAGGAGACCCAGTACTTC.

The rearrangement links TRBV2 to TRBJ2-3, with TRBD2 matching 8 bases. Germline V gives CDR1 SNHLY, CDR2 FYNNEI. Trimming cost V 7 bases and J 6 bases; bases outside gene matches: 6. The CDR3 contains 13 residues. CDR3 in DNA: TGTGCCAGCATTGCGGGGGGCCCCGATACGCAGTATTTT. Encoded protein: CASIAGGPDTQYF.

The table lists this clonotype with a few counts. The rearrangement links TRBV20-1 to TRBJ2-5; 10 bases match TRBD1. The V segment lost 3 bases and the J segment 10 bases; nucleotides outside the gene matches: 8. CDR1 DFQATT and CDR2 SNEGSKA come from the germline V gene (reference sequence). The CDR3 has 13 residues. CDR3 amino acids: CSASPGTGVDQYF. The CDR3 DNA reads as TGCAGTGCTAGCCCCGGGACAGGGGTAGACCAGTACTTC.

This clonotype was detected many times. Sequence at one end of the junction differs from germline and may be a read error. The chain employs TRBV29-1 and TRBJ1-1, with D unresolved. The CDR3 loop spans 10 amino acids. Per the germline V gene, CDR1 is SQVTM and CDR2 is ANQGSEA. The CDR3 nucleotides are TGCAGCGTAGAAGAGGTGGAAGCTTTCTTT. Encoded protein: CSVEEVEAFF.

This chain links TRBV12-3 or TRBV12-4 with TRBJ2-5; D is possibly TRBD1 (5 bases). The CDR3 has 12 residues. Trimming cost V 6 bases and J 5 bases, with 10 bases left between them. CDR3 region: CASRTTVETQYF. As DNA, the CDR3 is TGTGCCAGCAGGACGACAGTGGAGACCCAGTACTTC.

This chain joins TRBV20-1 and TRBJ2-5; 10 bases are a match to TRBD2. The junction had 14 bases not matched to a gene; V was cut back by 6 bases and J by 1 base. The CDR3 is made up of 17 amino acids. Germline values: CDR1 DFQATT, CDR2 SNEGSKA (reference sequence). CDR3 sequence (DNA): TGCAGTGCCCAGAGCGGGGGGGCTGGGATAGGCCAAGAGACCCAGTACTTC. Translating gives CSAQSGGAGIGQETQYF.

The chain uses TRBV29-1 and TRBJ2-3; D remains ambiguous. V lost 5 bases and J lost 11, with 17 bases in between. Per the germline V gene, CDR1 is SQVTM and CDR2 is ANQGSEA. The CDR3 sequence is 12 residues long. The CDR3 DNA reads TGCAGCGTTCCCACCGACTCGGAAATGCAGTATTTT. Protein: CSVPTDSEMQYF.